This entry concerns a single T cell receptor (beta chain). Its specificity is unknown. This CDR3 has 17 residues. V lost 3 bases and J lost 7, with 24 bases in between. Germline CDR1 and CDR2: SGHVS and FNYEAQ. This sample was taken from a study of OX40 agonist ivuxolimab in advanced cancers. Method: immunoSEQ multiplex PCR; TCRdb's copy keeps in-frame clones and lacks some. The sample has over 55,000 clones, roughly 94% seen once. Study observations and caveats: Compared with others, partial responders at 0.1-3.0 mg/kg displayed clonal expansion among the lowest. Antigen specificity was not determined for the expanded peripheral T cells. With doses of 0.1 to 3.0 mg/kg, CD4+ and CD8+ blood T cells had undergone clonal expansion by week 6.

This material consisted of CD4+ or CD8+ T cells sorted from blood, taken in a trial of the OX40 agonist ivuxolimab. This rearrangement joins TRBV7-6 to TRBJ1-1; TRBD1 is a possible D gene (6 bases). The origin of this receptor is an adult with an advanced solid tumor such as melanoma, head and neck, liver or kidney cancer. The chain's CDR3 is CASSFVAEKPGHGEAFF. CDR3 sequence (DNA): TGTGCCAGCAGCTTCGTAGCCGAAAAACCGGGACATGGTGAAGCTTTCTTT. The full variable domain, with the rest looked up from reference TRBV7-6 and TRBJ1-1, is GAGVSQSPRYKVTKRGQDVALRCDPISGHVSLYWYRQALGQGPEFLTYFNYEAQQDKSGLPNDRFSAERPEGSISTLTIQRTEQRDSAMYRCASSFVAEKPGHGEAFFGQGTRLTVV.